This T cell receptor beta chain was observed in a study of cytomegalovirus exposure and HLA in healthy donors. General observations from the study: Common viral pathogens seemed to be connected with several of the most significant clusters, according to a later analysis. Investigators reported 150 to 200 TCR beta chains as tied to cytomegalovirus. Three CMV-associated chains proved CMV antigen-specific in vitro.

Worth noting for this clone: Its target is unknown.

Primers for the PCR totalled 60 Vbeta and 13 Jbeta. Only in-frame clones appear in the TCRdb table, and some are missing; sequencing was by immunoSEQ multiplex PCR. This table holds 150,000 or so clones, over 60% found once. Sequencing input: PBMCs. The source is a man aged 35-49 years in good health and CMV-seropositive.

In nucleotides, the CDR3 is TGCGCCAGCAGCCAAGACCGGGGTTATGGAGAGCCCCAGCATTTT. Translated: CASSQDRGYGEPQHF. The chain couples TRBV4-3 to TRBJ1-5; D is undetermined. The ends were cut back, 0 bases at V and 8 bases at J, with 14 bases in the middle. The CDR3 is 15 amino acids. The germline CDR1 and CDR2 sequences are LGHNA and YSLEER.